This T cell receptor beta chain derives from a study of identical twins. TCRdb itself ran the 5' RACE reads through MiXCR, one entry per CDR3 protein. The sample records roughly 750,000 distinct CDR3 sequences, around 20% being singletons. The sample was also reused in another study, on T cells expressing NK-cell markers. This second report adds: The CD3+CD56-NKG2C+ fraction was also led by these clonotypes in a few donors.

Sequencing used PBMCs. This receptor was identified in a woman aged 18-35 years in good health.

For the CDR3, the DNA is TGCAGTGCTAGAGAGGGCTCCTCTCGTTACAATGAGCAGTTCTTC. Residues: CSAREGSSRYNEQFF. This chain uses TRBV20-1 with TRBJ2-1, with D unclear. Trimming removed 0 bases at V and 4 bases at J, with 13 bases between. From germline, CDR1 is DFQATT and CDR2 SNEGSKA (reference sequence). The CDR3 loop spans 15 amino acids.